This T cell receptor beta chain was found in a study of cytomegalovirus exposure and HLA in healthy donors. Study outcomes and limitations: Most of the TCR beta V segments (in an earlier analysis) were productive either about 87% or about 30% of the time.

About this clone: What it binds is not known.

The germline gives CDR1 SGHNT, CDR2 YYREEE (reference sequence). V was trimmed by 6 bases and J by 4 bases, leaving 11 bases between them. CDR3 length equals 13 residues. PCR was performed using 60 Vbeta and 13 Jbeta primers. The repertoire was sequenced with immunoSEQ multiplex PCR; TCRdb's copy has only in-frame clones and lacks some. This sample has 120,000 or so clones; 80% occur once, and the top ten carry over 0.2%. V usage is TRBV5-4 and J usage is TRBJ2-1, with D tentatively TRBD2 (5 bases). The clonotype was recovered from a man over 45 in good health and CMV-seronegative. The sequenced material came from PBMCs. CDR3 bases: TGTGCCAGCAAGCAGAGCGGTTACAATGAGCAGTTCTTC. This translates into CASKQSGYNEQFF.